This entry is about one T cell receptor (beta chain). This entry belongs to a study of blood T cell repertoires in COVID-19. About the research overall: Specimens from acute and convalescent COVID-19 originated in the United States, Italy and Spain. PBMCs, B-cell-depleted T cells, or T cells provided the cDNA or gDNA that made up the material.

The assay was immunoSEQ multiplex PCR, and TCRdb's table has in-frame clones only and misses some. The repertoire includes some 370,000 clones, 87% of them detected once, and 10% sits in the top ten. V was cut by 3 bases and J by 0 bases, with 6 bases left in between. The CDR3 consists of 13 residues. Germline V lookup: CDR1 LNHDA, CDR2 SQIVND (reference sequence). This chain links TRBV19 with TRBJ2-7, with D uncertain. The sequenced sample was peripheral blood. The sequence was obtained from a woman in her thirties with COVID-19, enrolled during active disease. The CDR3: CASSIGSSYEQYF. The CDR3 coding sequence is TGTGCCAGTAGTATTGGTAGCTCCTACGAGCAGTACTTC.